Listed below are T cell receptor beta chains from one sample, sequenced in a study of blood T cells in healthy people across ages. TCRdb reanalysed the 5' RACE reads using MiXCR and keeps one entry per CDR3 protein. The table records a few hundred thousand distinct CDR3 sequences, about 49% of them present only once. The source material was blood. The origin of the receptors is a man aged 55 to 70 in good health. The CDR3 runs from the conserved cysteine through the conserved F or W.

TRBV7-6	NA	CASSLNLGDEQYF
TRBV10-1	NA	CASSEGLGEETQYF
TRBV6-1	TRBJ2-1	CASSLTSESFGQFF
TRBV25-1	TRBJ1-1	CASSVLGQGSEAFF
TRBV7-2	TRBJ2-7	CASSQGLILTYEQYF
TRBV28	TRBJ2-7	CASSLDLPSLRSGEQYF
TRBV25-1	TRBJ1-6	CASSAQGRLALHF
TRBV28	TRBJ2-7	CASTYEQYF
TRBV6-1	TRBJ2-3	CASSERHSIDTQYF
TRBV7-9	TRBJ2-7	CTSSLAGFNGEQYF
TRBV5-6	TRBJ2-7	CASSLGGELRSYGQYF
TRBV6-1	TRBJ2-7	CAPSGGGPPGEQYF
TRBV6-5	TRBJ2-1	CASRITAGGGNEQFF
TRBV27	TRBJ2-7	CASRQLAMSYEQYF
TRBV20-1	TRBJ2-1	CSARDEGEQFF
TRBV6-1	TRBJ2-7	CASNQPGTGRSYEQYF
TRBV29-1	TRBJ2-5	CSVFRGQETQYF
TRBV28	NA	CASTTTSGSAETQYF
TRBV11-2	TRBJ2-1	CASSPGLAGVSYNEQFF
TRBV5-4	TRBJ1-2	CASSRDSGYTF
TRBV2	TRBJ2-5	CARYCLSSRQYF
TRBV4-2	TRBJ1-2	CASSQDAANYGYTF
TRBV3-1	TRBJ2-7	CASSRRSSGRKYEQYF
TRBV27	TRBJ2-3	CASSKNPGLVGRDGRAQYF
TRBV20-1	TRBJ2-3	CSARVSGTSDHLRRDTQYF
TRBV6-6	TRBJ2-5	CASSYSGQHGPTQYF
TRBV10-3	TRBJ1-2	CAISDQTANYGYTF
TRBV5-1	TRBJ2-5	CASSLSGASGGQETQYF
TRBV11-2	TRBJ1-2	CASTPPRGGNYGYTF
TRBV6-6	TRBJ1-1	CASSSLEGPEAFF
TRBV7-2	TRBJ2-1	CASVMVSHYTYNEQFF
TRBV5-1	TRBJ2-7	CASSGARGQDEQYF
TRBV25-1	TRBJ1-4	CASSERKGFNEKLFF
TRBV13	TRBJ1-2	CASSPRQGGSGYTF
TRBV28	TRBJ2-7	CASSPIGLLSYEQYF
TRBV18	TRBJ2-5	CASSPSWGEQETQYF
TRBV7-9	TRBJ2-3	CASSTVSTSTDTQYF
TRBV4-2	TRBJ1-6	CASSPPGQGNSPLHF
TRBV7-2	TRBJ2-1	CASSPEGLSYNEQFF
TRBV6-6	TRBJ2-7	CASNQAGVGNEQYF
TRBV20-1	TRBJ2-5	CSVPKQGRETQYF
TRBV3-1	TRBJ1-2	CASGPRAGGDNGYTF
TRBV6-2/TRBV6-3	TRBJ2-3	CAVKRWGTDTQYF
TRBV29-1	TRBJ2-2	CSVAAGPGELFF
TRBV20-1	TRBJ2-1	CSARDLGNLINEQFF
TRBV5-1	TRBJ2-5	CASSFSGTGGRQETQYF
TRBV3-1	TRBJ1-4	CASSQQTAEIFVTEKLFF
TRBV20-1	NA	CSARGSGKETQYF